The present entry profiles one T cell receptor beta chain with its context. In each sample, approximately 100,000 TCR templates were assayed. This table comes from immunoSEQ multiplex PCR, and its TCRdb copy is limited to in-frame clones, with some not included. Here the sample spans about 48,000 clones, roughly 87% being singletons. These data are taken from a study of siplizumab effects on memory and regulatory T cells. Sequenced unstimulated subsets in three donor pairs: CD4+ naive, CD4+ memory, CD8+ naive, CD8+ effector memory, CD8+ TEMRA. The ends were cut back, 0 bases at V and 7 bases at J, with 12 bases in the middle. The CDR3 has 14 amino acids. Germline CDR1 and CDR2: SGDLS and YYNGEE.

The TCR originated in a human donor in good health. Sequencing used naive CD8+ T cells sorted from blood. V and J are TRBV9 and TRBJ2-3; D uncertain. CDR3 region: CASSVESITNTQYF. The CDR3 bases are TGTGCCAGCAGCGTAGAAAGCATTACAAATACGCAGTATTTT.